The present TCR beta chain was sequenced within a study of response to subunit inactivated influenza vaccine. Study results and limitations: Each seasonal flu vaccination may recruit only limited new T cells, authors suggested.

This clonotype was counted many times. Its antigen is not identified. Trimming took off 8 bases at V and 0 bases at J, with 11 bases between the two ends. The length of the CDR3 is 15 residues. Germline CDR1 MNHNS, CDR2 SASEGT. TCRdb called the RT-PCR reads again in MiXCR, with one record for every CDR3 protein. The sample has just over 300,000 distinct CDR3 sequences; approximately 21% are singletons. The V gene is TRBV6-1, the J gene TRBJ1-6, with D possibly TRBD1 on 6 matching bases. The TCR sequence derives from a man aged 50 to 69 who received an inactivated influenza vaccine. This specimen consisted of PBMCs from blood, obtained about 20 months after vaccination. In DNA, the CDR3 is TGTGCCAGCCTTGAAGGGGGCTCCTATAATTCACCCCTCCACTTT. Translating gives CASLEGGSYNSPLHF.